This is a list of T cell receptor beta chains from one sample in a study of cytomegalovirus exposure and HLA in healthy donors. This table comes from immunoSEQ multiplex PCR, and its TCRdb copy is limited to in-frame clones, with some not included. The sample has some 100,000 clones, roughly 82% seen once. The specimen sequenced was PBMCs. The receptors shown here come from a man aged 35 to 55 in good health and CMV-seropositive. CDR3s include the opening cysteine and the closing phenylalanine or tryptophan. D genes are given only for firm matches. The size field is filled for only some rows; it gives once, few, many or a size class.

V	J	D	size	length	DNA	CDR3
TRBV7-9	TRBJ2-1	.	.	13	TGTGCCAGCAGCTTAGAGTCCGGGGATGAGCAGTTCTTC	CASSLESGDEQFF
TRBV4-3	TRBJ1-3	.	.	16	TGCGCCAGCAGCCAAGCTTTGGGGGAGGCTGGAAACACCATATATTTT	CASSQALGEAGNTIYF
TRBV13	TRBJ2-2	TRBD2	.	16	TGTGCCAGCAGCGCTGGACTAGCGGGGTACACCGGGGAGCTGTTTTTT	CASSAGLAGYTGELFF
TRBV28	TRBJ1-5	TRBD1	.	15	TGTGCCAGCAGTCCGCCGGACAGGGTTAATCAGCCCCAGCATTTT	CASSPPDRVNQPQHF
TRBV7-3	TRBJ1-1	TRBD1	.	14	TGTGCCAGCAGCCCCGACAGGGGGTCCACTGAAGCTTTCTTT	CASSPDRGSTEAFF
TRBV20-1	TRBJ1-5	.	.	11	TGCAGTGCAAGCGGGCCCGCCGGCAAGCATTTT	CSASGPAGKHF
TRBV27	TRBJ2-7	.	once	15	TGTGCCAGCATCCAGGGGCAGGTTCGCTCCTACGAGCAGTACTTC	CASIQGQVRSYEQYF
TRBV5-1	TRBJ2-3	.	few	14	TGCGCCAGCAGCTCTACCGATATCCCAGATACGCAGTATTTT	CASSSTDIPDTQYF
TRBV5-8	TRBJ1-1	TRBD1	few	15	TGTGCCAGCAGCTTGTTTCAGGGGGGTTTGTCTGAAGCTTTCTTT	CASSLFQGGLSEAFF
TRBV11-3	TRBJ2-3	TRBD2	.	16	TGTGCCAGCAGCCCAAGCGGGGTGATTAGCACAGATACGCAGTATTTT	CASSPSGVISTDTQYF
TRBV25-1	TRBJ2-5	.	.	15	TGTGCCAGCAGTGATCTCGGGATCGCGGGAGAGACCCAGTACTTC	CASSDLGIAGETQYF
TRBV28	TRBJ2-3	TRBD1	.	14	TGTGCCAGCAGACCAGGGGGCTCGACAGATACGCAGTATTTT	CASRPGGSTDTQYF
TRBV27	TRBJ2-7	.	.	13	TGTGCCAGCAGTTTCAGGGGGAGGCCCGAGCAGTACTTC	CASSFRGRPEQYF
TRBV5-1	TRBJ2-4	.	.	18	TGCGCCAGCAGCTTGGGGACAGCAAACAGCTTAGCCAAAAACATTCAGTACTTC	CASSLGTANSLAKNIQYF
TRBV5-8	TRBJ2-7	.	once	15	TGTGCCAGCAGCACGATAAATCAGGGGCACTACGAGCAGTACTTC	CASSTINQGHYEQYF
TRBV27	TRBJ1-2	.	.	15	TGTGCCAGCAGCCGCGACCGGACGGGAGACTATGGCTACACCTTC	CASSRDRTGDYGYTF
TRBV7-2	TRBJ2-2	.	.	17	TGTGCCAGCAGCTTAGCAGGCGGGCGGCGAATCACCGGGGAGCTGTTTTTT	CASSLAGGRRITGELFF
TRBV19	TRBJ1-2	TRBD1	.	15	TGTGCCAGTAGTACCACCGGGACAGCGCCTTATGGCTACACCTTC	CASSTTGTAPYGYTF
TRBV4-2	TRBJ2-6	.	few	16	TGTGCCAGCAGCCAAGATGCGGATACTGGGGCCAACGTCCTGACTTTC	CASSQDADTGANVLTF
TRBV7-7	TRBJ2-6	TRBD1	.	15	TGTGCTAGCAGCCCCAGGGGGTCTGGGGCCAACGTCCTGACTTTC	CASSPRGSGANVLTF
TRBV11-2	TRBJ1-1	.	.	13	TGTGCCAGCAGCTTAGATCGGGAGGGGGAAGCTTTCTTT	CASSLDREGEAFF
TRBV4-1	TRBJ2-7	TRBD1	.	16	TGCGCCAGCAGCCACGACAGGGTTAGTCTGACCTACGAGCAGTACTTC	CASSHDRVSLTYEQYF
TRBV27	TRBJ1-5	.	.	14	TGTGCCAGCAGCCGAGGACAGCACAATCAGCCCCAGCATTTT	CASSRGQHNQPQHF
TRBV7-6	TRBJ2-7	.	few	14	TGTGCCAGCAGTCACCGGGACAATTCCTACGAGCAGTACTTC	CASSHRDNSYEQYF